The 11 T cell receptor beta chains below all came from one sample that was sequenced in a study of OX40 agonist ivuxolimab in advanced cancers. Clones were read by immunoSEQ multiplex PCR, and TCRdb kept only the in-frame ones, dropping some. Counted here are 99,000 or so clones, approximately 93% occurring once; the ten biggest clones make up about 0.24%. Material: CD4+ or CD8+ T cells sorted from blood, obtained in a trial of the OX40 agonist ivuxolimab. These receptors were collected from an adult with an advanced solid tumor such as melanoma, head and neck, liver or kidney cancer.

The rearrangement links TRBV11-3 to TRBJ1-1; a weak D match, TRBD1 (6 bases). V lost 5 bases, J lost 5 bases, and 18 bases lay in between. Germline V gene lookup returns CDR1 SGHNT and CDR2 YENEEA. The length of the CDR3 is 15 residues. This CDR3 reads CASSLGGQGRTEAFF. The CDR3 DNA sequence: TGTGCCAGCAGCCTAGGAGGGCAGGGGCGGACTGAAGCTTTCTTT. The full variable domain, rest sourced from reference TRBV11-3 and TRBJ1-1, is EAGVVQSPRYKIIEKKQPVAFWCNPISGHNTLYWYLQNLGQGPELLIRYENEEAVDDSQLPKDRFSAERLKGVDSTLKIQPAELGDSAVYLCASSLGGQGRTEAFFGQGTRLTVV.

V usage is TRBV15 and J usage is TRBJ2-7; unclear D gene. CDR3 length equals 13 residues. From germline, CDR1 is LNHNV and CDR2 YYDKDF (reference sequence). V shed 0 bases and J shed 5 bases, with 8 bases lying between them. The CDR3 region has the DNA TGTGCCACCAGCAGAGATTTCCAAGACGAGCAGTACGTC. Its translation is CATSRDFQDEQYV.

V and J are TRBV28 and TRBJ2-2, with TRBD1 matching over 9 bases. The CDR3 is 14 residues long. Germline V gene sequence: CDR1 MDHEN, CDR2 SYDVKM. J was trimmed by 6 bases and V by 7 bases; bases with no gene match: 6. CDR3 DNA: TGTGCCAGCAATTCCGGGACAGGGCCCGGGGAGCTGTTTTTT. Its translation is CASNSGTGPGELFF.

The V gene is TRBV6-5, the J gene TRBJ1-5; 7 nucleotides align to TRBD1. With 5 bases clipped from V and 4 bases from J, the junction kept 2 bases outside the gene matches. Germline-derived CDR1 and CDR2 are MNHEY and SVGAGI. The CDR3 consists of 13 residues. CDR3 protein: CASSGTANQPQHF. CDR3 bases: TGTGCCAGCAGTGGGACAGCTAATCAGCCCCAGCATTTT.

This sequence joins TRBV5-6 and TRBJ2-1; 12 nucleotides line up with TRBD2. CDR3 size: 14 residues. Germline V gene sequence: CDR1 SGHDT, CDR2 YYEEEE. The trim removed 3 bases at V and 10 bases at J, leaving 5 bases unmatched. DNA for the CDR3: TGTGCCAGCAGCTCTAGCGGGAGGGTGGGGGAGCAGTTCTTC. Translation: CASSSSGRVGEQFF.

The chain recombines TRBV7-9 with TRBJ1-2; D is unclear. The CDR3 runs to 13 residues. Trimming took off 1 base at V and 5 bases at J, with 8 bases between the two ends. Germline values: CDR1 SEHNR, CDR2 FQNEAQ (reference sequence). The CDR3 nucleotides are TGTGCCAGCAGCTTAGGAGGGATATATGGCTACACCTTC. Translation: CASSLGGIYGYTF.

J is TRBJ2-1 and V is TRBV5-6; TRBD2 aligns across 8 bases. The germline CDR1 and CDR2 sequences are SGHDT and YYEEEE. V gave up 7 bases and J gave up 2 bases; unmatched junction bases: 8. The CDR3 sequence is 15 residues long. The CDR3 protein is CASGGLAGTYNEQFF. The CDR3 nucleotides read TGTGCCAGCGGCGGCCTAGCGGGTACCTACAATGAGCAGTTCTTC.

The V and J genes are TRBV4-3 and TRBJ2-1, with TRBD2 matching 7 bases. V lost 0 bases to trimming and J lost 7 bases; unmatched junction nucleotides: 6. Germline CDR1 LGHNA, CDR2 YSLEER. The CDR3 runs to 15 residues. The CDR3 DNA sequence: TGCGCCAGCAGCCAAGAAGCCGGGACTAATAATGAGCAGTTCTTC. Translation: CASSQEAGTNNEQFF.

The chain joins TRBV15 to TRBJ1-5; 10 bases line up with TRBD1. The germline CDR1 and CDR2 sequences are LNHNV and YYDKDF (reference sequence). J was trimmed by 10 bases and V by 2 bases; bases with no gene match: 8. CDR3 length equals 15 residues. The chain's CDR3 is CATSRLRDRGLPQHF. CDR3 nucleotide sequence: TGTGCCACCAGCAGATTACGGGACAGGGGCCTCCCCCAGCATTTT.

This chain links TRBV11-3 with TRBJ2-1; no clear D. Trimming pared 1 base from V and 7 bases from J, leaving 14 bases between. CDR1 is SGHNT and CDR2 is YENEEA in the germline V gene. The CDR3 spans 15 residues. DNA of the CDR3: TGTGCCAGCAGCTTAGGGGGTTCCCGAGAAAATGAGCAGTTCTTC. This codes for CASSLGGSRENEQFF.

The chain uses TRBV4-1 and TRBJ2-1; 7 bases line up with TRBD2. This CDR3 contains 14 residues. V lost 5 bases to trimming and J lost 8 bases; unmatched junction nucleotides: 9. CDR1 is MGHRA and CDR2 is YSYEKL in the germline V gene. The CDR3 region is CASSGWTRGYEQFF. The CDR3 region has the DNA TGCGCCAGCAGCGGGTGGACTAGGGGCTATGAGCAGTTCTTC.